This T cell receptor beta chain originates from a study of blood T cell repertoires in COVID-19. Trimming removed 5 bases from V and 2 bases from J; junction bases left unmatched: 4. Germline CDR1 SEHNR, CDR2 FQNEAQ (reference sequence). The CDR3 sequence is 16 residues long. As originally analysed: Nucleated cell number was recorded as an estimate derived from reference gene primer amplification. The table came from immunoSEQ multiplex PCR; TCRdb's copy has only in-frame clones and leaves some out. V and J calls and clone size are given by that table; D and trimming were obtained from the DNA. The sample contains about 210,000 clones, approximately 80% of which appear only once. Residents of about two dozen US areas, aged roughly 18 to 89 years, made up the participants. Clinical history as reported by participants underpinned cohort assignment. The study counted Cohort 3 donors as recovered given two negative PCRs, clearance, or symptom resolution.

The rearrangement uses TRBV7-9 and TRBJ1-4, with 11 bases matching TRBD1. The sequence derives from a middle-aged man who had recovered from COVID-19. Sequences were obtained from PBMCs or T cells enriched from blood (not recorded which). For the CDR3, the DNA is TGTGCCAGCAGCGAGGACAGGGGGCAGACTAATGAAAAACTGTTTTTT. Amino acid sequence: CASSEDRGQTNEKLFF.